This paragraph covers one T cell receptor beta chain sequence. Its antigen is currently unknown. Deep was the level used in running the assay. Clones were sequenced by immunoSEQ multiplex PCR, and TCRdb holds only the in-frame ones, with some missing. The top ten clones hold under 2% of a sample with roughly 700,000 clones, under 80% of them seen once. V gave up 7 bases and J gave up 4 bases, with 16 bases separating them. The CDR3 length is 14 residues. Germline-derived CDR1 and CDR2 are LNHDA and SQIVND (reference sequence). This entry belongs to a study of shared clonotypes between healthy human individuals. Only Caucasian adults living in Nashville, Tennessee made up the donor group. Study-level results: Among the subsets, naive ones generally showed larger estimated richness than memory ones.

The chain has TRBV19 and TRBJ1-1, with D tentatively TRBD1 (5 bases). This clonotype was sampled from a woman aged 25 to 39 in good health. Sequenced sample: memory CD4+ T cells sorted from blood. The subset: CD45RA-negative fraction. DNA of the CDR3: TGTGCCAGTACGGGCGTCAGGGTGAGCACTGAAGCTTTCTTT. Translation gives CASTGVRVSTEAFF.